This T cell receptor beta chain is drawn from a study of T cells in Graves' hyperthyroidism and ophthalmopathy. Study-level results: The majority of expanded thyroid clonotypes above 0.001 also appeared in blood.

There are a few counts of this clonotype. The target antigen is unknown. CDR3 length equals 15 residues. The germline V gene encodes CDR1 SGHVS and CDR2 FNYEAQ. The V end lost 1 base, the J end lost 5 bases, and 14 bases lay between the germline ends. RNA transcripts were the template for amplifying TCR beta CDR3 regions. The TCR CDR3 first-round RT-PCR relied on the HTBI primer set. TCRdb ran MiXCR on the multiplex PCR reads and lists one entry per CDR3 protein. The table includes fewer than 400,000 distinct CDR3 sequences, 16% detected once. Patients were excluded for uncontrolled infection, other autoimmune disease, pregnancy or lactation.

J is TRBJ2-5 and V is TRBV7-6, with D tentatively TRBD2 (6 bases). Sequencing was carried out using blood. The TCR was taken from a man aged 25 to 40 with Graves' hyperthyroidism. The CDR3 sequence: CASSLVGLTVETQYF. For the CDR3, the DNA is TGTGCCAGCAGCTTAGTGGGACTGACCGTGGAGACCCAGTACTTC.